The rows below give T cell receptor beta chains drawn from one sample of a study of T cell clonotyping in hematopoietic cell transplantation. This table comes from immunoSEQ multiplex PCR, and its TCRdb copy is limited to in-frame clones, with some not included. The data hold more than 65,000 clones, with around 94% observed a single time. Material for sequencing was peripheral blood mononuclear cells. Receptor source: a man aged 50 to 59 in good health. Some clones in this sample may be carry-over from other donors' samples. Each CDR3 is given with its conserved first and last residue. D genes are given only for firm matches. For some rows the clone size is stated as once, few or many, or as a class when expanded; others skip it.

. | . | TRBJ2-3 | TRBV9 | CASSVLGSSTDTQYF | TGTGCCAGCAGCGTACTGGGTTCTAGCACAGATACGCAGTATTTT
. | . | TRBJ1-2 | TRBV5-1 | CASSPDSHSLNYGYTF | TGCGCCAGCAGCCCCGACAGTCATTCCCTTAACTATGGCTACACCTTC
. | . | TRBJ1-5 | TRBV2 | CASSEGSPRDNQPQHF | TGTGCCAGCAGTGAAGGGTCGCCTCGAGACAATCAGCCCCAGCATTTT
. | . | TRBJ1-2 | TRBV6-1 | CASGGLSRSSYGYTF | TGTGCCAGCGGAGGTCTCTCCCGATCTTCCTATGGCTACACCTTC
. | . | TRBJ1-1 | TRBV27 | CASSFNLVFGTEAFF | TGTGCCAGCAGTTTTAATCTCGTGTTCGGCACTGAAGCTTTCTTT
. | TRBD2 | TRBJ2-7 | TRBV28 | CASSAWELAGVYEQYF | TGTGCCAGCAGTGCCTGGGAACTAGCGGGAGTCTACGAGCAGTACTTC
. | TRBD2 | TRBJ2-3 | TRBV4-3 | CASSQEAGGVGTQYF | TGCGCCAGCAGCCAAGAAGCGGGAGGGGTTGGTACGCAGTATTTT
once | . | TRBJ2-7 | TRBV29-1 | CSVLTGTTYEQYF | TGCAGCGTTCTAACCGGGACCACCTACGAGCAGTACTTC
. | . | TRBJ1-1 | TRBV6-6 | CASRTPQGNTEAFF | TGTGCCAGCAGAACCCCACAGGGGAACACTGAAGCTTTCTTT
. | . | TRBJ2-1 | TRBV29-1 | CSGDKSYNEQFF | TGCAGCGGGGACAAAAGTTACAATGAGCAGTTCTTC
. | . | TRBJ2-3 | TRBV29-1 | CSVEGAYTDTQYF | TGCAGCGTTGAGGGGGCTTACACAGATACGCAGTATTTT
. | TRBD1 | TRBJ2-7 | TRBV5-4 | CASQVGTGFSMEQYF | TGTGCCAGCCAGGTAGGGACAGGGTTTAGTATGGAGCAGTACTTC
. | . | TRBJ2-5 | TRBV7-8 | CASSFSVRSYQETQYF | TGTGCCAGCAGCTTTAGTGTCCGATCGTACCAAGAGACCCAGTACTTC
. | . | TRBJ1-2 | TRBV19 | CASSIDEFIRYGYTF | TGTGCCAGTAGTATCGATGAATTTATACGCTATGGCTACACCTTC
. | . | TRBJ2-2 | TRBV11-2 | CASSSGDSARVTGELFF | TGTGCCAGCAGCTCGGGGGACTCGGCGAGGGTCACCGGGGAGCTGTTTTTT
. | . | TRBJ2-7 | TRBV11-2 | CASSLDRGYEQYF | TGTGCCAGCAGCTTAGATCGGGGGTACGAGCAGTACTTC